The rows below give T cell receptor beta chains drawn from one sample of a study of cytomegalovirus exposure and HLA in healthy donors. The protocol was immunoSEQ multiplex PCR, while the TCRdb copy is restricted to in-frame clones and leaves out a portion. Among around 180,000 clones listed, 87% were seen once. Sequenced sample: PBMCs. The origin of the receptors is a girl less than two years old in good health and CMV-seronegative. Both conserved end residues are part of each CDR3. The order of the fields is D gene, J gene, CDR3 length, clone size, V gene, CDR3 protein, CDR3 DNA. D genes are given only for firm matches. The size entry is marked missing in some rows and otherwise reads once, few, many or a size class.

TRBD2	TRBJ2-1	18	-	TRBV11-2	CASSPGLAGAGPYNEQFF	TGTGCCAGCAGCCCGGGACTAGCGGGAGCTGGACCTTACAATGAGCAGTTCTTC
-	TRBJ2-1	14	-	TRBV7-6	CASSPSRAYNEQFF	TGTGCCAGCAGCCCAAGCCGCGCGTACAATGAGCAGTTCTTC
TRBD2	TRBJ2-2	14	-	TRBV6-5	CATNSGGAVGELFF	TGTGCTACGAATAGCGGGGGGGCGGTCGGGGAGCTGTTTTTT
-	TRBJ2-1	11	-	TRBV30	CAWESTNEQFF	TGTGCCTGGGAGTCTACCAATGAGCAGTTCTTC
TRBD1	TRBJ1-1	16	-	TRBV7-9	CASSPPRQGASTEAFF	TGTGCCAGCAGCCCGCCCAGACAGGGGGCATCGACTGAAGCTTTCTTT
-	TRBJ1-2	15	once	TRBV6-5	CASSYTGSGLNGYTF	TGTGCCAGCAGTTATACTGGGTCAGGGCTGAATGGCTACACCTTC
TRBD2	TRBJ2-1	18	-	TRBV9	CASSQTTTGTSVGNEQFF	TGTGCCAGCAGCCAAACCACTACTGGGACTAGCGTTGGCAATGAGCAGTTCTTC
TRBD2	TRBJ2-3	16	-	TRBV7-2	CASSLRAGGATDTQYF	TGTGCCAGCAGCTTACGAGCGGGGGGAGCCACAGATACGCAGTATTTT
-	TRBJ2-5	15	-	TRBV6-5	CASSYHEVSSETQYF	TGTGCCAGCAGTTACCACGAAGTGAGCTCAGAGACCCAGTACTTC
-	TRBJ1-1	13	-	TRBV19	CASKTGPNTEAFF	TGTGCCAGCAAGACAGGCCCAAACACTGAAGCTTTCTTT
-	TRBJ1-5	14	-	TRBV27	CASSFSGIDQPQHF	TGTGCCAGCAGTTTTTCGGGGATTGACCAGCCCCAGCATTTT
TRBD1	TRBJ2-6	19	once	TRBV18	CASSPRGQAPLSGANVLTF	TGTGCCAGCTCACCACGCGGACAGGCCCCTCTCTCTGGGGCCAACGTCCTGACTTTC
TRBD1	TRBJ1-1	14	-	TRBV27	CASSLDRQNTEAFF	TGTGCCAGCAGTTTGGACAGGCAAAACACTGAAGCTTTCTTT
TRBD2	TRBJ2-1	18	-	TRBV4-3	CASSQEETSGSSYNEQFF	TGCGCCAGCAGCCAAGAAGAGACTAGCGGGAGCTCCTACAATGAGCAGTTCTTC
-	TRBJ2-7	13	-	TRBV5-1	CASSPLNFYEQYF	TGCGCCAGCAGCCCCTTAAATTTCTACGAGCAGTACTTC